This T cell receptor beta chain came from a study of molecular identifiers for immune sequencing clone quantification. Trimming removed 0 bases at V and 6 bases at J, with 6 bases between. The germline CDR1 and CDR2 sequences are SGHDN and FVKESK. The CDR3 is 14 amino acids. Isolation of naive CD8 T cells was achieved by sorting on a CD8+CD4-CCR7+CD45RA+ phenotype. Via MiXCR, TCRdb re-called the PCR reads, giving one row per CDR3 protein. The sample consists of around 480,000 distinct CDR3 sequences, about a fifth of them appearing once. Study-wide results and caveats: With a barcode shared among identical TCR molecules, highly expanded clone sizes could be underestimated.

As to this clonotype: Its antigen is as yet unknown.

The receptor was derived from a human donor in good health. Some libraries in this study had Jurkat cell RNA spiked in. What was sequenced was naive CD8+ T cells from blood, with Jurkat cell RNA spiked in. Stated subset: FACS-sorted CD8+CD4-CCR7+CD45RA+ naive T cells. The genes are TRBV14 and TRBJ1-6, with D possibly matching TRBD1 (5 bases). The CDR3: CASSQDRVNSPLHF. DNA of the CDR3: TGTGCCAGCAGCCAAGACAGGGTTAATTCACCCCTCCACTTT.